This T cell receptor beta chain came from a study of cytomegalovirus exposure and HLA in healthy donors. Germline-derived CDR1 and CDR2 are LNHDA and SQIVND (reference sequence). This CDR3 has 15 residues. Trimming cost V 7 bases and J 0 bases, with 13 bases left between them. Assay: immunoSEQ multiplex PCR; the TCRdb copy retains only in-frame clones and omits some. The sample shows approximately 180,000 clones, about 82% of them seen only once. The TCR was taken from a woman between 18 and 29 years old in good health and CMV-seronegative. The V call is TRBV19, the J call TRBJ1-5, with D possibly being TRBD1 (6 bases). The specimen was PBMCs. CDR3 coding DNA: TGTGCCAGTAATACAGGGCTATATAGCAATCAGCCCCAGCATTTT. Amino acid sequence: CASNTGLYSNQPQHF.